This paragraph reports one TCR beta chain. Its antigen is as yet unknown. Its ends do not fully match the called genes, so a read error is possible. A constant-region primer primed TCR beta cDNA synthesis from about 550 ng of total RNA. It was through three nested multiplex PCR rounds of slightly modified ARM-PCR that TCR beta libraries arose. The two initial PCR rounds, about 9 cycles each, used TRBV1-TRBV30 forward and C-beta reverse primers. TCRdb reanalysed the multiplex PCR reads using MiXCR and keeps one entry per CDR3 protein. The data contain fewer than 250,000 distinct CDR3 sequences, around 81% of them seen just once; the ten biggest clones take up 15% to 20%. CDR1 is MNHNS, CDR2 SASEGT, per germline. The CDR3 extends over 13 amino acids. The data were taken from a study of tumor-infiltrating lymphocytes in primary liver carcinoma. Study observations and caveats: Representation across all five tumor regions was limited to only about 8-25% of top clones. Tumors significantly exceeded blood in top-250-clone fraction (p = 0.039).

Total RNA and DNA came together from around 20-30 mg of bulk tissue without cell sorting. Patients showed chronic HBV infection and an absence of prior treatment. V is TRBV6-1 and J is TRBJ2-1; a possible D gene is TRBD2 (5 bases). The sequenced sample consisted of tumor tissue from primary liver carcinoma. The sequence derives from a middle-aged man with primary liver carcinoma and hepatitis B virus infection. CDR3 amino acids: CARSERKNNEQFF. CDR3 in DNA: TGTGCCAGGAGCGAGCGGAAAAACAATGAGCAATTCTTC.